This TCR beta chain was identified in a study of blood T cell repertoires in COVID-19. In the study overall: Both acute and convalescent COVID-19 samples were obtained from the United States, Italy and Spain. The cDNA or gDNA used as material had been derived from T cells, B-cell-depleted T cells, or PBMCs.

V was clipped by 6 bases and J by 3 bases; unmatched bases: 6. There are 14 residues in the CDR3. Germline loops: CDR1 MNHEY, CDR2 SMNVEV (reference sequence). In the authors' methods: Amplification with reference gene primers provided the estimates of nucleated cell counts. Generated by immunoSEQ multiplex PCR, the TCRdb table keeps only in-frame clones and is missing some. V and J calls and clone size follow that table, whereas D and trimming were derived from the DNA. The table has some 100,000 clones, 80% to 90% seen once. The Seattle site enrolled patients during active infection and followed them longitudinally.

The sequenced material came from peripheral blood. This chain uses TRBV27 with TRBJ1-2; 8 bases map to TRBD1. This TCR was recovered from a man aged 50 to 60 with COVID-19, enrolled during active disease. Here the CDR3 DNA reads TGTGCCAGCAGCAGGACAGGGACGGACTATGGCTACACCTTC. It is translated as CASSRTGTDYGYTF.